This T cell receptor beta chain appears in the sequencing data of a study of T cell changes during pregnancy in multiple sclerosis. Only in-frame clones appear in the TCRdb table, and some are missing; sequencing was by immunoSEQ multiplex PCR. Of about 32,000 clones listed, 89% were seen once; the top ten hold more than 9%. The length of the CDR3 is 18 residues. Trimming removed 1 base from V and 9 bases from J; junction bases left unmatched: 13. The germline CDR1 and CDR2 sequences are SSHAT and FNYEAQ (reference sequence). The receptor's source is a female donor with multiple sclerosis, enrolled in a pregnancy study. Sequences were derived from CD8+ T cells from peripheral blood mononuclear cells, sampled in the second trimester of pregnancy. The chain has TRBV7-7 and TRBJ1-6; TRBD1 matches 9 bases. This CDR3 is CASSLEGTGSFRSSPLHF. The CDR3 DNA reads as TGTGCCAGCAGCTTAGAAGGGACAGGGAGTTTTCGGAGTTCACCCCTCCACTTT.